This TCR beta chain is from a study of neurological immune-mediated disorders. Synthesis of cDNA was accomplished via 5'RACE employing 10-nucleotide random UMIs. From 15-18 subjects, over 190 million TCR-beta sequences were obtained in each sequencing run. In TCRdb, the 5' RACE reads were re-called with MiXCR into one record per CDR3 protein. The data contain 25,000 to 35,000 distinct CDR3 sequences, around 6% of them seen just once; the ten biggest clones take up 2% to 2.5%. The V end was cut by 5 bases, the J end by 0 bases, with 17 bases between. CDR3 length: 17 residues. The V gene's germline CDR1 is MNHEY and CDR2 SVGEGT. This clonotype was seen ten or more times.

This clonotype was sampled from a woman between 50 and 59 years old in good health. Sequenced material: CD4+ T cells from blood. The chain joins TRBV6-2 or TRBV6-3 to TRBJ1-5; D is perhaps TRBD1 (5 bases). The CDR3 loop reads CASSRDDSSYSNQPQHF. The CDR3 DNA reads TGTGCCAGCAGTCGGGACGACAGTTCGTATAGCAATCAGCCCCAGCATTTT.